These 21 T cell receptor beta chains came from one sample sequenced in a study of CD8 T cells in ankylosing spondylitis. TCRdb redid the calling of the 5' RACE reads with MiXCR, one entry per CDR3 protein. The sample contains 380,000 or so distinct CDR3 sequences, 20% of which appear only once. Sequenced material: blood, either unsorted or a sorted T cell fraction (not recorded which). The receptors stem from a male donor with ankylosing spondylitis or in good health (not recorded which).

There are many counts of this clonotype. The chain recombines TRBV9 with TRBJ2-3; D remains ambiguous. In germline, CDR1 is SGDLS, CDR2 YYNGEE. The CDR3 has 14 amino acids. V lost 0 bases, J lost 4 bases, and 9 bases lay in between. CDR3 protein: CASSVAGGSDTQYF. The CDR3, as DNA: TGTGCCAGCAGCGTAGCAGGTGGGTCAGATACGCAGTATTTT.

The rearrangement uses TRBV25-1 and TRBJ2-1; D possibly uses TRBD1 or TRBD2 (5 bases each). CDR1 is MGHDK and CDR2 is SYGVNS in the germline V gene. Deletions cut 8 bases from V and 5 bases from J, with 16 bases between. The CDR3 covers 14 residues. The CDR3 loop reads CASGTGGGNNEQFF. As DNA, the CDR3 is TGTGCCAGCGGAACAGGAGGAGGAAACAATGAGCAGTTCTTC. The entire variable domain, with the rest obtained from reference TRBV25-1 and TRBJ2-1, is as follows: EADIYQTPRYLVIGTGKKITLECSQTMGHDKMYWYQQDPGMELHLIHYSYGVNSTEKGDLSSESTVSRIRTEHFPLTLESARPSHTSQYLCASGTGGGNNEQFFGPGTRLTVL.

This clonotype appeared many times. The J gene is TRBJ2-3, the V gene TRBV7-4; tentatively, D is TRBD1 or TRBD2 (5 bases each). The CDR3 runs 13 residues. Trimming shortened V by 5 bases and J by 2 bases, and 8 bases separated the two germline ends. Per the germline V gene, CDR1 is SGHVT and CDR2 is SQSDAQ. The CDR3 DNA follows: TGTGCCAGCAGCCCAGGGACCACAGATACGCAGTATTTT. Amino acid sequence: CASSPGTTDTQYF.

This clonotype was found a few times. V usage is TRBV7-9 and J usage is TRBJ2-3; D unresolved. Germline V gives CDR1 SEHNR, CDR2 FQNEAQ (reference sequence). The CDR3 is 14 residues long. V lost 5 bases, J lost 6 bases, and 15 bases lay in between. CDR3 nucleotides: TGTGCCAGCAGCCCCTTTGGACCTCGGGATACGCAGTATTTT. Amino acids: CASSPFGPRDTQYF. Variable domain in full (rest from reference TRBV7-9 and TRBJ2-3): DTGVSQNPRHKITKRGQNVTFRCDPISEHNRLYWYRQTLGQGPEFLTYFQNEAQLEKSRLLSDRFSAERPKGSFSTLEIQRTEQGDSAMYLCASSPFGPRDTQYFGPGTRLTVL.

This clonotype was seen only a few times. The chain recombines TRBV9 with TRBJ2-2; TRBD2 is a possible D gene (5 bases). CDR3 size: 13 residues. V lost 0 bases, J lost 6 bases, and 6 bases lay in between. Germline V gene lookup returns CDR1 SGDLS and CDR2 YYNGEE. The CDR3 region has the DNA TGTGCCAGCAGCGTAGCGGGGTCCGGGGAGCTGTTTTTT. This encodes CASSVAGSGELFF. The full variable domain, rest sourced from reference TRBV9 and TRBJ2-2, is DSGVTQTPKHLITATGQRVTLRCSPRSGDLSVYWYQQSLDQGLQFLIQYYNGEERAKGNILERFSAQQFPDLHSELNLSSLELGDSALYFCASSVAGSGELFFGEGSRLTVL.

V usage is TRBV7-9 and J usage is TRBJ2-7; D remains ambiguous. V lost 6 bases and J 3 bases, leaving 15 bases between the germline ends. The CDR3 sequence is 14 residues long. Germline loops: CDR1 SEHNR, CDR2 FQNEAQ (reference sequence). The CDR3 bases are TGTGCCAGCAGTTCTACTGCTACCTACTACGAGCAGTACTTC. The encoded protein is CASSSTATYYEQYF.

A few counts support this clonotype. V and J are TRBV29-1 and TRBJ2-3; D not certain. This CDR3 is 10 amino acids long. Trimming removed 6 bases at V and 3 bases at J, with 4 bases between. Germline-derived CDR1 and CDR2 are SQVTM and ANQGSEA. CDR3 protein: CSVLTDTQYF. For the CDR3, the DNA is TGCAGCGTCTTAACAGATACGCAGTATTTT.

This clonotype has more than one count but fewer than ten. The J gene is TRBJ1-1, the V gene TRBV7-9; 7 nucleotides line up with TRBD1. Germline CDR1 is SEHNR and CDR2 is FQNEAQ (reference sequence). The CDR3 is 14 residues long. After removal of 4 bases from V and 6 bases from J, the junction contained 8 bases not matched to a gene. The DNA of the CDR3 is TGTGCCAGCAGCTGGGACAGTCGAGGCCCTGAAGCTTTCTTT. It yields the protein CASSWDSRGPEAFF.

This clonotype has a handful of counts. V and J are TRBV5-8 and TRBJ2-5; D may be TRBD1 (5 bases). V gave up 6 bases and J gave up 1 base, with 16 bases separating them. The germline CDR1 and CDR2 sequences are SGHTS and YDEGEE. CDR3 length: 15 amino acids. The CDR3 DNA reads as TGTGCCAGCAAGCCCCAGGGCGCTGGCCAAGAGACCCAGTACTTC. It yields the protein CASKPQGAGQETQYF.

V is TRBV9 and J is TRBJ2-1, with D possibly being TRBD1 (6 bases). There are 16 residues in the CDR3. The germline V gene encodes CDR1 SGDLS and CDR2 YYNGEE. V was trimmed by 2 bases and J by 4 bases, leaving 16 bases between them. This CDR3 reads CASSVDPGTRYNEQFF. CDR3 sequence (DNA): TGTGCCAGCAGCGTTGACCCCGGGACAAGATACAATGAGCAGTTCTTC.

This clonotype was detected only a few times. The V gene is TRBV7-3, the J gene TRBJ2-1; no reliable D call. The CDR3 is 18 amino acids. Germline V gene data show CDR1 as SGHTA and CDR2 as FQGTGA. Trimming cost V 5 bases and J 3 bases, with 23 bases left between them. CDR3 in amino acids: CASSRLQNRPTIYNEQFF. CDR3 nucleotide sequence: TGTGCCAGCAGCCGTTTACAAAACAGACCCACTATCTACAATGAGCAGTTCTTC. Supplemented by reference TRBV7-3 and TRBJ2-1, the full variable domain reads GAGVSQTPSNKVTEKGKYVELRCDPISGHTALYWYRQSLGQGPEFLIYFQGTGAADDSGLPNDRFFAVRPEGSVSTLKIQRTERGDSAVYLCASSRLQNRPTIYNEQFFGPGTRLTVL.

This clonotype has more than one count but fewer than ten. The chain recombines TRBV6-4 with TRBJ2-1, with D unclear. V was trimmed by 3 bases and J by 7 bases, leaving 7 bases between them. This CDR3 has 12 residues. Germline loops: CDR1 MRHNA, CDR2 SNTAGT. The CDR3 DNA follows: TGTGCCAGCAGTGATTTGGGAAATGAGCAGTTCTTC. This sequence encodes CASSDLGNEQFF.

This clonotype was recorded a few times. This rearrangement joins TRBV6-5 to TRBJ2-3, with a possible D match to TRBD1 (5 bases). V was clipped by 4 bases and J by 1 base, with 9 bases between them. The CDR3 runs to 14 residues. Germline V gene data show CDR1 as MNHEY and CDR2 as SVGAGI. CDR3 region: CASSFRAGTDTQYF. The CDR3 coding sequence is TGTGCCAGCAGTTTCAGGGCGGGCACAGATACGCAGTATTTT.

This clonotype occurred a few times. The chain links TRBV29-1 to TRBJ2-2; 8 positions agree with TRBD1. CDR3 length: 14 residues. Per the germline V gene, CDR1 is SQVTM and CDR2 is ANQGSEA. J gave up 0 bases and V 7 bases, and 4 bases lay outside the gene matches. This chain's CDR3 is CSASQGANTGELFF. The CDR3, as DNA: TGCAGCGCATCACAGGGGGCGAACACCGGGGAGCTGTTTTTT.

The sample holds many counts of this clonotype. This rearrangement joins TRBV12-3 or TRBV12-4 to TRBJ2-7; TRBD1 matches 7 bases. The CDR3 length is 12 residues. Trimming cost V 6 bases and J 5 bases; bases outside gene matches: 4. This chain's CDR3 is CASSHRGDEQYF. The CDR3 nucleotides read TGTGCCAGCAGCCACAGGGGTGACGAGCAGTACTTC.

The V gene is TRBV10-2, the J gene TRBJ2-5; D uncertain. Trimming pared 3 bases from V and 0 bases from J, leaving 8 bases between. Germline loops: CDR1 WSHSY, CDR2 SAAADI. The CDR3 contains 14 residues. CDR3 amino acids: CASSDGAYQETQYF. The CDR3 nucleotides read TGCGCCAGCAGTGATGGAGCGTACCAAGAGACCCAGTACTTC.

This clonotype occurred many times. The chain's CDR3 is CASSSRDLTYEQYF. Here the CDR3 DNA reads TGTGCCAGCAGCTCTCGGGATCTCACCTACGAGCAGTACTTC. This sequence joins TRBV7-9 and TRBJ2-7, with D possibly TRBD2 on 5 matching bases. V lost 4 bases to trimming and J lost 2 bases, with 12 bases between them. In germline, CDR1 is SEHNR, CDR2 FQNEAQ (reference sequence). This CDR3 contains 14 residues.

CDR3 DNA sequence: TGTGCCAGCAGCTTAAGGTCAGGGCCCCCAGAGACCCAGTACTTC. Its translation: CASSLRSGPPETQYF. This chain connects TRBV11-2 to TRBJ2-5; D is possibly TRBD1 (5 bases). The germline gives CDR1 SGHAT, CDR2 FQNNGV. CDR3 length equals 15 residues. Trimming pared 2 bases from V and 4 bases from J, leaving 14 bases between.

This chain joins TRBV14 and TRBJ1-1; D unclear. There are 14 residues in the CDR3. Germline V gives CDR1 SGHDN, CDR2 FVKESK. V lost 0 bases and J 11 bases, leaving 16 bases between the germline ends. Here the CDR3 reads CASSQDVWGTPAFF. CDR3 sequence (DNA): TGTGCCAGCAGCCAAGATGTCTGGGGTACGCCGGCTTTCTTT.

The rearrangement uses TRBV24-1 and TRBJ2-7; TRBD1 matches 9 bases. CDR3 length: 21 residues. Germline V gene lookup returns CDR1 KGHDR and CDR2 SFDVKD. The J segment lost 0 bases and the V segment lost 3 bases, leaving 20 bases of the junction unmatched. Here the CDR3 DNA reads TGTGCCACCAGTGATCCCGACATTTTTCGGACAGGGGCCGACCACTCCTACGAGCAGTACTTC. It specifies CATSDPDIFRTGADHSYEQYF.

This clonotype was detected only a few times. J is TRBJ2-2 and V is TRBV2, with 12 bases fitting TRBD1. The CDR3 runs to 17 residues. CDR1 and CDR2 (germline): SNHLY, FYNNEI. The ends lost 6 bases at V and 2 bases at J; junction bases unmatched: 7. The CDR3, as DNA: TGTGCCAGCAGAGCCCCCGGGACAGGGGGCAACACCGGGGAGCTGTTTTTT. The encoded protein is CASRAPGTGGNTGELFF.